The text below deals with one T cell receptor beta chain. Its cognate antigen has yet to be identified. Within one base of it there is no much larger clone, and no base qualities were kept. This specimen belongs to a study of blood T cell repertoires in COVID-19 (dated by TCRdb to the early 2020s). Study-level background: Samples covering the acute and convalescent phases of COVID-19 were provided by collaborators in the United States, Italy and Spain. The samples were drawn from the first 160 participants of the ongoing ImmuneRACE study and from 950 to 1,500 subjects provided by 6 global collaborators. The prospective study material was composed of cDNA or gDNA derived from T cells, B-cell-depleted T cells, or PBMCs. Sample metadata almost always included a de-identified subject ID, COVID-19 status, age in years and sex. The dataset comprised deeply sampled blood TCRbeta repertoires from subjects exposed to, actively infected with, or recovered from COVID-19. The repertoires were released in a freely available public database meant as a resource for research on the immune response to SARS-CoV-2. Where available, HLA class I and class II types were obtained from metadata supplied by the sample provider rather than from assay-based typing. Overall study results and their limits: The amount of clinical and demographic metadata varied by source and participant and was provided uncurated.

Whole blood was collected in K2EDTA tubes by collaborating institutions according to the institutions' own protocols. Collaborator samples were shipped for TCRbeta analysis as frozen whole blood, isolated PBMCs, or DNA extracted from either sample type. TCRbeta CDR3 regions were amplified from genomic DNA using the immunoSEQ Assay, a bias-controlled multiplex PCR. The study's own analysis went as follows. The number of nucleated cells in each sample was estimated from the amplification of reference gene primers within the assay. Sequence reads were collapsed and filtered to measure the absolute abundance of every unique TCRbeta CDR3 rearrangement. For each sample, productive Simpson clonality was calculated as the square root of Simpson's diversity index across productive rearrangements. TCRdb carries this immuneACCESS record with in-frame sequences only. Its versions omit some clonotypes, under half of them owing to an unresolved V gene in the studies checked, with the rest unexplained. V, J and clone size are those of that table, while D and trimming were read from the DNA. The sample has about 150,000 clones on record, 89% of them singletons. Approximately 3% of the sample is in the top ten clones.

After removal of 4 bases from V and 0 bases from J, the junction retains 5 bases not matched to a gene. CDR3 length: 16 amino acids, cysteine to phenylalanine. Just CDR3 DNA is preserved here, 48 bases in frame from base 1. CDR1 and CDR2, per the germline V gene (reference sequence), are WNHNN and SYGVQD. The sequenced material came from peripheral blood. The TCR comes from a man aged 55 to 70 with acute or convalescent COVID-19. The sequence is built from TRBV10-1 and TRBJ1-1; TRBD1 lines up with 10 middle nucleotides. The DNA sequence is as follows: TGCGCCAGCAGTGGGGGACAGGGGATTATGAACACTGAAGCTTTCTTT. Its protein product is CASSGGQGIMNTEAFF.